Given below is one T cell receptor beta chain in context. The data stem from a study of OX40 agonist ivuxolimab in advanced cancers. The protocol was immunoSEQ multiplex PCR, while the TCRdb copy is restricted to in-frame clones and leaves out a portion. The data hold approximately 19,000 clones, with approximately 90% observed a single time. This sequence originates from an adult with an advanced solid tumor such as melanoma, head and neck, liver or kidney cancer. This specimen was CD4+ or CD8+ T cells sorted from blood, taken in a trial of the OX40 agonist ivuxolimab.

CDR3 nucleotides: TGTGCCAGCAGTTATACGGTATACGAGCAGTACTTC. Its protein is CASSYTVYEQYF. The chain is built from TRBV28 and TRBJ2-7; D not resolved. V lost 4 bases to trimming and J lost 4 bases, with 8 bases between them. Germline V gene data show CDR1 as MDHEN and CDR2 as SYDVKM. The CDR3 extends over 12 amino acids. Based on the CDR3 plus reference TRBV28 and TRBJ2-7, the full variable domain is DVKVTQSSRYLVKRTGEKVFLECVQDMDHENMFWYRQDPGLGLRLIYFSYDVKMKEKGDIPEGYSVSREKKERFSLILESASTNQTSMYLCASSYTVYEQYFGPGTRLTVT.